This T cell receptor (beta chain) was documented in a study of blood T cell repertoires in COVID-19. Turning to the study itself: Sites in the United States, Italy and Spain provided acute and convalescent COVID-19 samples.

V lost 6 bases and J lost 1, with 12 bases in between. CDR3 length: 14 amino acids. The germline CDR1 and CDR2 sequences are LNHDA and SQIVND (reference sequence). Repertoires were generated with immunoSEQ multiplex PCR, while TCRdb's copy carries only in-frame clones and drops some. The sample holds about 270,000 clones, approximately 82% seen once. This sequence originates from a man aged 80 or over with acute or convalescent COVID-19. The rearrangement joins TRBV19 to TRBJ1-2, with D hard to call. The sample taken for sequencing was peripheral blood. CDR3 sequence (DNA): TGTGCCAGTAGCTTGGGCGAGATTAACTATGGCTACACCTTC. This codes for CASSLGEINYGYTF.